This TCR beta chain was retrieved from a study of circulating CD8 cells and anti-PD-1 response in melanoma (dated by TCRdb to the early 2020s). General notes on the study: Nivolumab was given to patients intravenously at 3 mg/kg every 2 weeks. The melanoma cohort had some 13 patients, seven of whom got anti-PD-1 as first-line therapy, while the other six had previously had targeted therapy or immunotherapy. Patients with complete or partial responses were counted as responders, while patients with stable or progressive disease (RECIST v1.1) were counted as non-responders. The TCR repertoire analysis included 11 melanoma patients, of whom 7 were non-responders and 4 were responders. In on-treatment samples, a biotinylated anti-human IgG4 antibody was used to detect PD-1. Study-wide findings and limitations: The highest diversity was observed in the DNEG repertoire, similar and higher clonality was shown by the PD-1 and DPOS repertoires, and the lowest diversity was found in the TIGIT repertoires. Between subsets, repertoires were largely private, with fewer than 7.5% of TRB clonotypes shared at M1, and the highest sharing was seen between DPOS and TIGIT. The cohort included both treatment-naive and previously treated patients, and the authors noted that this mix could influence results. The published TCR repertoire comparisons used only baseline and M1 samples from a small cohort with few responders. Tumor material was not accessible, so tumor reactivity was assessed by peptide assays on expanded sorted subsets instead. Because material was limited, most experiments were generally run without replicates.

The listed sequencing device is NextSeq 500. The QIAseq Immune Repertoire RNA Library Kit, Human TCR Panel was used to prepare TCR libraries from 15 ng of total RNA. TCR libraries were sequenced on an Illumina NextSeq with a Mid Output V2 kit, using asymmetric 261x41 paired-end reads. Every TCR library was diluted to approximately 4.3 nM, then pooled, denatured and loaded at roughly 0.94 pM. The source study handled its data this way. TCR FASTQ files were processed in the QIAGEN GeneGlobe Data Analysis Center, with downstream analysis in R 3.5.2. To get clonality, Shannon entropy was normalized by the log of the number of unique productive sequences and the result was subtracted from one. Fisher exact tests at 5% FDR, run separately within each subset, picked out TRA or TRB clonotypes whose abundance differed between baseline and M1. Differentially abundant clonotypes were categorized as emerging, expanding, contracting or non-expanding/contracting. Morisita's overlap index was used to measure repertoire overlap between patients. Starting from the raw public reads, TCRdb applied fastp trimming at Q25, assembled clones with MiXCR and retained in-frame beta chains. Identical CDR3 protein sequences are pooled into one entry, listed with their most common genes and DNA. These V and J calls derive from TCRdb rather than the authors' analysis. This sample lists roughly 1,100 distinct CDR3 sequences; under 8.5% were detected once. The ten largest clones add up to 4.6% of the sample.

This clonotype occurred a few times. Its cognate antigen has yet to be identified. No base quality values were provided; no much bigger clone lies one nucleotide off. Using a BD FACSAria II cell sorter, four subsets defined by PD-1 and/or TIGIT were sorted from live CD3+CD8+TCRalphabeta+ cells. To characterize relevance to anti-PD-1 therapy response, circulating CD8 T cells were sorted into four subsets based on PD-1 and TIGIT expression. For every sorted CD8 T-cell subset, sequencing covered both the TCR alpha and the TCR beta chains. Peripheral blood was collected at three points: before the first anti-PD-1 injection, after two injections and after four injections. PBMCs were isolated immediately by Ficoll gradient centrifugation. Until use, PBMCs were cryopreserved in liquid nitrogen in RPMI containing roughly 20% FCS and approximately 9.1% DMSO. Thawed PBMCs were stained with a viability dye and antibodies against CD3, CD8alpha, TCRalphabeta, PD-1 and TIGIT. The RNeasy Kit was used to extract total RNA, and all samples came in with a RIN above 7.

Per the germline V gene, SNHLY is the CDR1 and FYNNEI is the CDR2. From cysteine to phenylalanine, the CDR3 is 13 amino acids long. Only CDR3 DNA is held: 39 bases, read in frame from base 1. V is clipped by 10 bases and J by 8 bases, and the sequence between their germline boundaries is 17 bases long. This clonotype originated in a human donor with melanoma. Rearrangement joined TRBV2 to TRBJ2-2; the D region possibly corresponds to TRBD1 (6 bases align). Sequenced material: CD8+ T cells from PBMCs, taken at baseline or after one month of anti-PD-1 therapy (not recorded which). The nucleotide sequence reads TGTGCCACTCGTTCAGGGGTGCGGGGGGAGCTGTTTTTT. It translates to CATRSGVRGELFF.